A single sample gave rise to the 11 T cell receptor beta chains below, sequenced in a study of T cells in localized non-small cell lung cancer. TCRdb's table, derived via immunoSEQ multiplex PCR, lists solely in-frame clones and lacks some. The sample holds tens of thousands of clones, more than 85% seen once. The starting material was peripheral blood, obtained before any cancer treatment. The source is a man aged 35 to 69 with stage I lung adenocarcinoma.

V gene TRBV6-6 combines with J gene TRBJ1-1; D is perhaps TRBD1 (5 bases). The ends were cut back, 10 bases at V and 9 bases at J, with 15 bases in the middle. Germline lookup yields CDR1 MNHNY and CDR2 SVGAGI (reference sequence). The CDR3 loop spans 11 amino acids. The CDR3 loop is CATNRDLKAFF. In DNA, the CDR3 is TGTGCCACCAACCGGGACCTTAAAGCTTTCTTT.

The rearrangement joins TRBV29-1 to TRBJ1-3; no definite D call. Trimming stripped 5 bases from V and 4 bases from J, with 15 bases between. Germline loops: CDR1 SQVTM, CDR2 ANQGSEA. This CDR3 has 14 residues. CDR3 bases: TGCAGCGTTTATCCGGGAAAGGGAGGAAACACCATATATTTT. Encoded protein: CSVYPGKGGNTIYF.

The genes are TRBV6-5 and TRBJ2-1; the D gene is possibly TRBD1 (6 bases). Germline V gene data show CDR1 as MNHEY and CDR2 as SVGAGI. Trimming cost V 5 bases and J 0 bases, with 8 bases left between them. The CDR3 covers 14 residues. The CDR3 bases are TGTGCCAGCAGTCCGGACAGCTCCTACAATGAGCAGTTCTTC. Protein sequence: CASSPDSSYNEQFF.

The chain couples TRBV29-1 to TRBJ1-2, with D hard to call. V was shortened by 3 bases and J by 9 bases, with 20 bases between the two germline ends. The CDR3 runs 14 residues. Germline CDR1 and CDR2: SQVTM and ANQGSEA. The CDR3 here is CSVEEDGTRTRYTF. In DNA form, the CDR3 reads TGCAGCGTTGAGGAGGATGGAACCCGTACTCGCTACACCTTC. The complete variable domain, with remaining parts taken from reference TRBV29-1 and TRBJ1-2, reads SAVISQKPSRDICQRGTSLTIQCQVDSQVTMMFWYRQQPGQSLTLIATANQGSEATYESGFVIDKFPISRPNLTFSTLTVSNMSPEDSSIYLCSVEEDGTRTRYTFGSGTRLTVV.

This rearrangement joins TRBV9 to TRBJ1-1; D perhaps matches TRBD1 (6 bases). Deletions cut 0 bases from V and 4 bases from J, with 10 bases between. This CDR3 has 14 residues. CDR1 is SGDLS, CDR2 YYNGEE, per germline. CDR3 amino acids: CASSVGEGGTEAFF. The CDR3 coding sequence is TGTGCCAGCAGCGTAGGGGAGGGGGGCACTGAAGCTTTCTTT.

In this sample, this clone turned up once. The limits of the CDR3 on the DNA are not certain, so only TCRdb's listed CDR3 is given. This chain connects TRBV9 to TRBJ2-1; the listed D gene, TRBD1, was not tested against the DNA. Germline assignment: CDR1 SGDLS and CDR2 YYNGEE. From its first to its last residue, the CDR3 has 18 amino acids. CDR3 loop: CASSVAFGPGQGLNEQFF.

The V call is TRBV9, the J call TRBJ1-1, with D hard to call. The CDR3 loop spans 15 amino acids. The V gene lost 4 bases and the J gene lost 3 bases, with 16 bases spanning the gap. Germline CDR1 reads SGDLS; CDR2 reads YYNGEE. The CDR3 protein is CASSPEGTGDTEAFF. CDR3 sequence (DNA): TGTGCCAGCAGCCCAGAGGGCACCGGAGACACTGAAGCTTTCTTT. The full variable domain, completed using reference TRBV9 and TRBJ1-1, is DSGVTQTPKHLITATGQRVTLRCSPRSGDLSVYWYQQSLDQGLQFLIQYYNGEERAKGNILERFSAQQFPDLHSELNLSSLELGDSALYFCASSPEGTGDTEAFFGQGTRLTVV.

The rearrangement links TRBV4-2 to TRBJ1-4; 11 positions match TRBD1. The V gene end was trimmed by 3 bases and the J gene end by 0 bases; junction bases not matched to a gene: 9. CDR1 LGHNA and CDR2 YNFKEQ come from the germline V gene. The CDR3 sequence is 19 residues long. CDR3 nucleotide sequence: TGTGCCAGCAGCCAGCCTCCCGGGACAGGGGGGGCAACTAATGAAAAACTGTTTTTT. It translates to CASSQPPGTGGATNEKLFF.

This clone has a handful of counts. CDR3 nucleotide sequence: TGTGCCAGCAGCTTGGGGACAGTCACAGATACGCAGTATTTT. This gives the protein CASSLGTVTDTQYF. The chain employs TRBV5-4 and TRBJ2-3; D may be TRBD1 (6 bases). Germline lookup yields CDR1 SGHNT and CDR2 YYREEE (reference sequence). The V end lost 0 bases, the J end lost 2 bases, and 7 bases lay between the germline ends. This CDR3 region has 14 residues.

The V call is TRBV6-1, the J call TRBJ2-7; D ambiguous. CDR1 MNHNS and CDR2 SASEGT come from the germline V gene. Trimming removed 0 bases from V and 12 bases from J, with 15 bases in between. The CDR3 is 13 amino acids. The DNA of the CDR3 is TGTGCCAGCAGTGAAGCGTCGCCCGCGCTAGGGTACTTC. As protein: CASSEASPALGYF.

The chain links TRBV20-1 to TRBJ2-5; D may be TRBD1 (5 bases). The CDR3 is 11 residues long. In germline, CDR1 is DFQATT, CDR2 SNEGSKA (reference sequence). V dropped 7 bases and J dropped 2 bases, with 8 bases sitting between them. The CDR3 DNA reads as TGCAGTGGACAGTCTCAAGAGACCCAGTACTTC. Translated, it gives CSGQSQETQYF.